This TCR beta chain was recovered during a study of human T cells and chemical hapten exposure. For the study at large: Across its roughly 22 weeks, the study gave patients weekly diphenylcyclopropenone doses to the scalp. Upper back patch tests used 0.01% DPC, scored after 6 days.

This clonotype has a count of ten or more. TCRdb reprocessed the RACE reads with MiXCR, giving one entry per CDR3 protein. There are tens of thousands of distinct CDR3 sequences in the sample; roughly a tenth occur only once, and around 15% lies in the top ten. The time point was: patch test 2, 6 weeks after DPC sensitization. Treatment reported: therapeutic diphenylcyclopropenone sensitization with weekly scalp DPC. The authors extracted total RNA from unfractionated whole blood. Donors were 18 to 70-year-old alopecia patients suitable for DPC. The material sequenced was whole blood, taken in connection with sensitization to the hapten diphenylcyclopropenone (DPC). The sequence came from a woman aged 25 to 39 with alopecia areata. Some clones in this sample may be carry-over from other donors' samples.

The CDR3 DNA is TGCAGTGCTCAGACAGGGGTCTCCCCCTCTAACTATGGCTACACCTTC. Translating it yields CSAQTGVSPSNYGYTF. J is TRBJ1-2 and V is TRBV20-1; 8 nucleotides match TRBD1. V dropped 5 bases and J dropped 0; count of bases not matched to a gene: 11. CDR3 length: 16 amino acids. CDR1 DFQATT and CDR2 SNEGSKA come from the germline V gene (reference sequence).